The 2 T cell receptor beta chains given below trace back to one sample, sequenced in a study of Graves' ophthalmopathy and Graves' hyperthyroidism. Amplified material comprised TCR beta CDR3 regions derived from RNA transcripts. Scientists carried out first-round RT-PCR using HTBI primers and then a second-round multiplex PCR. TCRdb passed the multiplex PCR reads through MiXCR, listing each CDR3 protein once. The sample lists around 1,000,000 distinct CDR3 sequences; roughly two fifths were seen once. The specimen was peripheral blood or thyroid tissue (not recorded which). The receptors derive from an adult man with Graves' hyperthyroidism.

The CDR3: CASSPIAGAYEQYF. The CDR3 coding sequence is TGCGCCAGCAGCCCTATAGCGGGAGCCTACGAGCAGTACTTC. The gene calls are TRBV10-2 and TRBJ2-7; TRBD2 aligns across 9 bases. Germline CDR1 and CDR2: WSHSY and SAAADI. CDR3 size: 14 residues. J gave up 2 bases and V 6 bases, and 5 bases lay outside the gene matches.

This clonotype was detected ten times or more. The chain links TRBV2 to TRBJ1-1; D is perhaps TRBD1 (6 bases). Germline CDR1 reads SNHLY; CDR2 reads FYNNEI. The CDR3 runs to 12 residues. Trimming took off 2 bases at V and 7 bases at J, with 8 bases between the two ends. The CDR3 sequence is CASSEQGNEAFF. CDR3 nucleotides: TGTGCCAGCAGTGAACAGGGGAATGAAGCTTTCTTT.